This T cell receptor beta chain was identified during a study of a mutant IDH1 vaccine in newly diagnosed glioma. Study-wide background: Patients began vaccination 4-6 weeks after radiotherapy alone, or with temozolomide cycles. Receipt of radiotherapy, temozolomide, or both preceded the study, and most received both.

With 6 bases clipped from V and 4 bases from J, the junction kept 4 bases outside the gene matches. The CDR3 contains 15 residues. From germline, CDR1 is MNHNS and CDR2 SASEGT. A remark on this clone: The antigen remains undetermined.

Indicated time point: week 11, during vaccination. Doses comprised 300 ug of mutant IDH1 20-mer peptide each, plus topical imiquimod. TCRdb's copy holds only in-frame clones and misses some; the assay was immunoSEQ multiplex PCR. The repertoire holds some 60,000 clones, under 85% seen once, with roughly 3.6% in the top ten. The chain uses TRBV6-1 and TRBJ1-6; TRBD1 agrees at 9 bases. The sequence came from a man aged 25 to 40 with glioma. Sample: PBMCs, taken from a glioma patient whose treatment included an IDH1 peptide vaccine. CDR3 DNA: TGTGCCAGCAGAGAACAGGGGGCGTATAATTCACCCCTCCACTTT. Its protein product is CASREQGAYNSPLHF.